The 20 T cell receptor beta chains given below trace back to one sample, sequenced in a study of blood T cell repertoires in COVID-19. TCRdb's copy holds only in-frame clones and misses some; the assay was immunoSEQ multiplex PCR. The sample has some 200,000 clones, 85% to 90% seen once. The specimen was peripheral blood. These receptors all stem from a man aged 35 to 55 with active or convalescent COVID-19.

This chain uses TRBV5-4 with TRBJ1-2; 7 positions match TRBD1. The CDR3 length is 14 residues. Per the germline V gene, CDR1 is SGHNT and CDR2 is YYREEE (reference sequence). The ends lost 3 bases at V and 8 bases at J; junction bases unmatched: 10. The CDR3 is CASSSGTARRGYTF. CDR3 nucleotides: TGTGCCAGCAGCTCCGGGACAGCCCGGAGGGGCTACACCTTC.

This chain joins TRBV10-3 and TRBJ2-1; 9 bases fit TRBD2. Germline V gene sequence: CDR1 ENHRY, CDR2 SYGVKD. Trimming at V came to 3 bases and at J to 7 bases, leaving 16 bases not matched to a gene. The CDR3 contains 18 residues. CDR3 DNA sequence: TGTGCCATCAGTGACCGCCCAAGCGGGGGGCGCCTTAGGAATGAGCAGTTCTTC. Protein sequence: CAISDRPSGGRLRNEQFF.

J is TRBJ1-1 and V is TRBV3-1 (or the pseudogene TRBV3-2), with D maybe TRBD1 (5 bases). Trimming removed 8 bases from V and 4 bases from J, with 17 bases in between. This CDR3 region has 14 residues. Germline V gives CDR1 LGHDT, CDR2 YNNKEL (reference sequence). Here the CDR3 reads CASGGGRLGTEAFF. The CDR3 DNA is TGTGCCAGCGGGGGGGGGAGACTCGGCACTGAAGCTTTCTTT.

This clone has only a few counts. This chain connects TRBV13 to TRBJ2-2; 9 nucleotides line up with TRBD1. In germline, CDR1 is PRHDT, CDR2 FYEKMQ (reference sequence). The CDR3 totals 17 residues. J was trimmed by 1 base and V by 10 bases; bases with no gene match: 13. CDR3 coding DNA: TGTGCCACCCTGACACCGGGACAGGGACTGAACACCGGGGAGCTGTTTTTT. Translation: CATLTPGQGLNTGELFF.

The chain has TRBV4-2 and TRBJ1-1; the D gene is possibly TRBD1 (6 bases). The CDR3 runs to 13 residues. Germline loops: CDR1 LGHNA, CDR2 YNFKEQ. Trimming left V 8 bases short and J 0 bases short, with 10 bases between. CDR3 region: CASGGAMNTEAFF. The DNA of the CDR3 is TGTGCCAGCGGGGGGGCCATGAACACTGAAGCTTTCTTT.

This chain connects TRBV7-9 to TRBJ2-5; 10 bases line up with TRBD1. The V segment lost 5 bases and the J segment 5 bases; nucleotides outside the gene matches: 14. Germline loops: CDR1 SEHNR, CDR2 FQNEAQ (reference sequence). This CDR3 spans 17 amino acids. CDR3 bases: TGTGCCAGCAGCCCCGGTGAGGGACAGGGGTATAGGGAGACCCAGTACTTC. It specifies CASSPGEGQGYRETQYF.

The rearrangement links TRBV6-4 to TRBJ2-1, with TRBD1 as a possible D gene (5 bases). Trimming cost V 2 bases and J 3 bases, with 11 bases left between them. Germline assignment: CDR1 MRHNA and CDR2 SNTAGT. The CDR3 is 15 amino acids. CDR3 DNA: TGTGCCAGCAGTGACCAGGACAAAAACTACAATGAGCAGTTCTTC. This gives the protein CASSDQDKNYNEQFF.

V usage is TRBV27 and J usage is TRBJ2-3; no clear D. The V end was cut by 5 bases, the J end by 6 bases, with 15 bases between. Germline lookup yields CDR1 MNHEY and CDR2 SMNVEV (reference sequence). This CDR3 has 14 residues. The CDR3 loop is CASSPTLGLDTQYF. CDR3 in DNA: TGTGCCAGCAGTCCAACGCTAGGATTGGATACGCAGTATTTT.

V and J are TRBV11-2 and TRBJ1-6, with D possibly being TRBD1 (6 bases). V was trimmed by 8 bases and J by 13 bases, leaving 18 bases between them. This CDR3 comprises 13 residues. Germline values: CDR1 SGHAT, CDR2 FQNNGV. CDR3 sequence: CASAPGTTGPLHF. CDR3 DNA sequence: TGTGCCAGCGCCCCCGGGACCACAGGGCCCCTCCACTTT.

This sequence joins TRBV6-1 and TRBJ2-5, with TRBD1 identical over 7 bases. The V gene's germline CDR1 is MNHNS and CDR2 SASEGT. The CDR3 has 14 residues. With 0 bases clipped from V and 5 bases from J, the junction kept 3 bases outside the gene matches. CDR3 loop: CASSEARGGETQYF. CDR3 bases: TGTGCCAGCAGTGAAGCGAGAGGGGGCGAGACCCAGTACTTC.

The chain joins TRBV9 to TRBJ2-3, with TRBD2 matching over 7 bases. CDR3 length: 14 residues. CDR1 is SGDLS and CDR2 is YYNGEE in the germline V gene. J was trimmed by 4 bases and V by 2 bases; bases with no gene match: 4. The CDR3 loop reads CASSVWLAADTQYF. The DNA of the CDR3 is TGTGCCAGCAGCGTTTGGCTAGCGGCAGATACGCAGTATTTT.

The CDR3 loop is CASSPPGAGGDYGYTF. CDR3 nucleotide sequence: TGTGCCAGCAGTCCCCCGGGGGCAGGGGGCGACTATGGCTACACCTTC. V usage is TRBV28 and J usage is TRBJ1-2; TRBD1 aligns across 8 bases. CDR1 is MDHEN and CDR2 is SYDVKM in the germline V gene. This CDR3 is built from 16 residues. V was pared by 5 bases and J by 3 bases, with 11 bases of the junction left unmatched.

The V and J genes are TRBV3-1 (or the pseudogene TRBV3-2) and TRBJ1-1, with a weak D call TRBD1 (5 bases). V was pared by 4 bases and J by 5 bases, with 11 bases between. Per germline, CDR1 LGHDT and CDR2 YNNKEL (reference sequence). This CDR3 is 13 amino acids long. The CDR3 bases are TGTGCCAGCAGCCCCAGGGAAGGGACTGAAGCTTTCTTT. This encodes CASSPREGTEAFF.

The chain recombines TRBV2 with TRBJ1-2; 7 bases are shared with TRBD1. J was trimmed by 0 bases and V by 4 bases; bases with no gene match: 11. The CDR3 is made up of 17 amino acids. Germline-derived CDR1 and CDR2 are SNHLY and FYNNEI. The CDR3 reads CASSVTGVRLANYGYTF. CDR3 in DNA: TGTGCCAGCAGTGTTACAGGGGTTAGATTAGCTAACTATGGCTACACCTTC.

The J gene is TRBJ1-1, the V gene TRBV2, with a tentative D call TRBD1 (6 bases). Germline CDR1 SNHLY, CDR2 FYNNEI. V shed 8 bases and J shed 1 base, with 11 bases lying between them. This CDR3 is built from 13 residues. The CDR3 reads CASHGQPNTEAFF. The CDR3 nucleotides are TGTGCCAGCCACGGACAGCCGAACACTGAAGCTTTCTTT.

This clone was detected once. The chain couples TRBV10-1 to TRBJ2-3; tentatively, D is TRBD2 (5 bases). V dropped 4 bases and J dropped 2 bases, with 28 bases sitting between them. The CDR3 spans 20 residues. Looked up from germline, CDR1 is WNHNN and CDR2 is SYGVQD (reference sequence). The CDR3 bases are TGCGCCAGCAGTGTTGTTCACCATTGTAGAACTAGAAAACTCACAGATACGCAGTATTTT. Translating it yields CASSVVHHCRTRKLTDTQYF.

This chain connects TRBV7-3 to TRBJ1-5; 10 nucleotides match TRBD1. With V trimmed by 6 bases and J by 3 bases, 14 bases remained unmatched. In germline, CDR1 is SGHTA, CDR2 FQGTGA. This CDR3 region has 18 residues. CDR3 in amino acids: CASSMVRTGGYLNQPQHF. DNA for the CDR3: TGTGCCAGCAGTATGGTCAGGACAGGGGGATATCTCAATCAGCCCCAGCATTTT.

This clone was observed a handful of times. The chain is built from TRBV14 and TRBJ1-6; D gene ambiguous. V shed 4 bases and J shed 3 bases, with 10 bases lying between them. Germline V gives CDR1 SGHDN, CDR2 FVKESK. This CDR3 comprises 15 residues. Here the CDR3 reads CASSLRRGYNSPLHF. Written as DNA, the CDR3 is TGTGCCAGCAGCCTGAGACGGGGCTATAATTCACCCCTCCACTTT. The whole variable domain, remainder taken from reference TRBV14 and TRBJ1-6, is EAGVTQFPSHSVIEKGQTVTLRCDPISGHDNLYWYRRVMGKEIKFLLHFVKESKQDESGMPNNRFLAERTGGTYSTLKVQPAELEDSGVYFCASSLRRGYNSPLHFGNGTRLTVT.

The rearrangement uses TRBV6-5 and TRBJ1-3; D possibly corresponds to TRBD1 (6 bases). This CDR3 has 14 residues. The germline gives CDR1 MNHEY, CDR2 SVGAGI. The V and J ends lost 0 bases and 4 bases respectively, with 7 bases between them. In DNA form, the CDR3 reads TGTGCCAGCAGTTACTCCGGGACAGGAAACACCATATATTTT. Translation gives CASSYSGTGNTIYF.

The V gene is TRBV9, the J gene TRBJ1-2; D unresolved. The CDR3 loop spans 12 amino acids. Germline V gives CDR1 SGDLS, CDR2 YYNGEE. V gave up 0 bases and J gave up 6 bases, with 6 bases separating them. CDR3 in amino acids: CASSVAGHGYTF. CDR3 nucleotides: TGTGCCAGCAGCGTAGCTGGCCATGGCTACACCTTC.